Below are 16 T cell receptor beta chains sequenced from a single sample in a study of shared T cell receptors in the human thymus. Method: immunoSEQ multiplex PCR; TCRdb's copy keeps in-frame clones and lacks some. The sample contains 700,000 to 750,000 clones, approximately 85% of which appear only once. These same data were also listed under a study on human thymus T cells.

The source material was thymocytes. The receptors were sampled from a girl less than two years old with a congenital heart defect.

The chain combines TRBV6-1 with TRBJ1-5, with a possible D match to TRBD1 (5 bases). Between the trimmed V and J ends, which lost 2 bases and 6 bases, there was a span of 17 bases. Germline V gene lookup returns CDR1 MNHNS and CDR2 SASEGT. This CDR3 region has 16 residues. The DNA of the CDR3 is TGTGCCAGCAGTGAAATCCCAGGGCTTGGTGCTCAGCCCCAGCATTTT. Its translation is CASSEIPGLGAQPQHF.

This chain uses TRBV23-1 with TRBJ2-1; the match to TRBD1 covers 9 bases. TRBV23-1 is classed as an ORF, of uncertain function. This CDR3 has 15 amino acids. The V gene end was trimmed by 0 bases and the J gene end by 8 bases; junction bases not matched to a gene: 5. CDR3 in DNA: TGCGCCAGCAGTCAATCGGGGGACAGGGACTATGAGCAGTTCTTC. Its translation: CASSQSGDRDYEQFF.

Comment on this clone: This sample includes further DNA sequences coding for the same CDR3. The chain links TRBV5-6 to TRBJ2-7, with 7 nucleotides matching TRBD1. The CDR3 is 13 amino acids. V trimming: 4 bases; J trimming: 3 bases; junction bases outside the gene matches: 4. In germline, CDR1 is SGHDT, CDR2 YYEEEE. For the CDR3, the DNA is TGTGCCAGCAGCCGGGACAGATACTACGAGCAGTACTTC. It translates to CASSRDRYYEQYF. Looking up the rest from reference TRBV5-6 and TRBJ2-7 gives the full variable domain: DAGVTQSPTHLIKTRGQQVTLRCSPKSGHDTVSWYQQALGQGPQFIFQYYEEEERQRGNFPDRFSGHQFPNYSSELNVNALLLGDSALYLCASSRDRYYEQYFGPGTRLTVT.

V usage is TRBV9 and J usage is TRBJ2-6; TRBD1 might be the D (8 bases). This CDR3 is 24 amino acids long. V was pared by 0 bases and J by 1 base, with 32 bases between. Germline V CDR1 and CDR2: SGDLS, YYNGEE. The CDR3 spells CASSVGYWTGRGSSGPSGANVLTF. The CDR3 DNA sequence: TGTGCCAGCAGCGTAGGTTATTGGACAGGGAGGGGAAGTTCTGGCCCGTCTGGGGCCAACGTCCTGACTTTC.

This clone occurred a few times. The rearrangement joins TRBV5-1 to TRBJ2-1, with 11 bases aligning to TRBD2. The CDR3 is made up of 15 amino acids. The germline gives CDR1 SGHRS, CDR2 YFSETQ. With V trimmed by 2 bases and J by 2 bases, 0 bases remained unmatched. CDR3 DNA sequence: TGCGCCAGCAGCTTACTAGCGGGGGCCTACAATGAGCAGTTCTTC. It translates to CASSLLAGAYNEQFF.

V usage is TRBV10-3 and J usage is TRBJ1-6, with 10 nucleotides matching TRBD1. With 2 bases clipped from V and 9 bases from J, the junction kept 16 bases outside the gene matches. This CDR3 is 19 amino acids long. CDR1 and CDR2 (germline): ENHRY, SYGVKD. The CDR3 protein is CAISETRDRGADRGSPLHF. The CDR3 DNA follows: TGTGCCATCAGTGAGACCCGGGACAGGGGAGCCGATAGGGGTTCACCCCTCCACTTT.

This chain links TRBV6-6 with TRBJ2-1; D is unresolved. V lost 7 bases, J lost 2 bases, and 9 bases lay in between. CDR1 is MNHNY, CDR2 SVGAGI, per germline (reference sequence). The CDR3 covers 13 residues. CDR3 in amino acids: CASTFWPYNEQFF. The CDR3 DNA sequence: TGTGCCAGCACCTTCTGGCCCTACAATGAGCAGTTCTTC.

This chain links TRBV30 with TRBJ1-1, with 7 bases identical to TRBD1. CDR3 length: 14 amino acids. V trimming: 0 bases; J trimming: 3 bases; junction bases outside the gene matches: 4. The germline CDR1 and CDR2 sequences are GTSNPN and SVGIG (reference sequence). CDR3 nucleotide sequence: TGTGCCTGGAGTGTGACCGGGACAGACACTGAAGCTTTCTTT. Translated, it gives CAWSVTGTDTEAFF.

As to this clone: Other DNA sequences from this sample encode an identical CDR3 as well. This chain connects TRBV2 to TRBJ2-1, with a possible D match to TRBD1 (5 bases). Germline values: CDR1 SNHLY, CDR2 FYNNEI. The V and J ends lost 8 bases and 6 bases respectively, with 8 bases between them. The CDR3 runs to 11 residues. The CDR3 loop is CASGRGNEQFF. CDR3 nucleotide sequence: TGTGCCAGCGGAAGGGGCAATGAGCAGTTCTTC.

This clone has just one count. The chain combines TRBV5-8 with TRBJ2-3, with D possibly matching TRBD2 (5 bases). The CDR3 spans 16 residues. V lost 5 bases to trimming and J lost 3 bases, with 19 bases between them. Germline-derived CDR1 and CDR2 are SGHTS and YDEGEE. CDR3 residues: CASSSLLEVVTDTQYF. For the CDR3, the DNA is TGTGCCAGCAGTTCCCTATTGGAGGTCGTAACAGATACGCAGTATTTT. The entire variable domain, with the rest obtained from reference TRBV5-8 and TRBJ2-3, is as follows: EAGVTQSPTHLIKTRGQQATLRCSPISGHTSVYWYQQALGLGLQFLLWYDEGEERNRGNFPPRFSGRQFPNYSSELNVNALELEDSALYLCASSSLLEVVTDTQYFGPGTRLTVL.

The chain has TRBV7-2 and TRBJ2-7; D unresolved. CDR1 SGHTA and CDR2 FQGNSA come from the germline V gene. The length of the CDR3 is 13 residues. The V and J ends lost 3 bases and 2 bases respectively, with 8 bases between them. The CDR3 DNA sequence: TGTGCCAGCAGCTTGCGGATGGCCTACGAGCAGTACTTC. This translates into CASSLRMAYEQYF.

V usage is TRBV6-5 and J usage is TRBJ1-6, with D possibly being TRBD1 (6 bases). The CDR3 sequence is 14 residues long. From germline, CDR1 is MNHEY and CDR2 SVGAGI. V dropped 4 bases and J dropped 7 bases, with 11 bases sitting between them. CDR3 protein: CASSSPGENSPLHF. Here the CDR3 DNA reads TGTGCCAGCAGTTCCCCAGGGGAGAATTCACCCCTCCACTTT.

This clone was found a few times. The chain carries TRBV28 and TRBJ1-2; TRBD1 matches at 10 bases. The germline CDR1 and CDR2 sequences are MDHEN and SYDVKM. The V segment lost 7 bases and the J segment 8 bases; nucleotides outside the gene matches: 19. The CDR3 is 17 residues long. This CDR3 is CASNTSLATGGAVGYTF. CDR3 DNA: TGTGCCAGCAACACCTCATTGGCGACAGGGGGCGCGGTGGGCTACACCTTC.

In the case of this clone: One end of the junction fails to match germline, which may point to a read error. The chain is built from TRBV27 and TRBJ1-1; TRBD1 might be the D (5 bases). There are 16 residues in the CDR3. Germline CDR1 and CDR2: MNHEY and SMNVEV (reference sequence). CDR3 loop: CASSLNRGRTNAEAFF. CDR3 in DNA: TGTGCCAGCAGTTTGAATCGGGGGAGGACGAACGCTGAAGCTTTCTTT.

As DNA, the CDR3 is TGCGCCGGCACCTGGACAGAAAAACTGTTTTTT. It is translated as CAGTWTEKLFF. V gene TRBV5-1 combines with J gene TRBJ1-4; tentative D call: TRBD1 (5 bases). The CDR3 runs to 11 residues. Between the trimmed V and J ends, which lost 10 bases and 8 bases, there was a span of 12 bases. In germline, CDR1 is SGHRS, CDR2 YFSETQ.

This clone occurred once. The chain is built from TRBV6-5 and TRBJ2-7, with no clear D. Germline CDR1 and CDR2: MNHEY and SVGAGI. The V and J ends lost 2 bases and 5 bases respectively, with 19 bases between them. CDR3 size: 16 residues. The CDR3 DNA reads as TGTGCCAGCAGTTACGGGTCAGCGTTTAGAGTCCACGAGCAGTACTTC. It specifies CASSYGSAFRVHEQYF.